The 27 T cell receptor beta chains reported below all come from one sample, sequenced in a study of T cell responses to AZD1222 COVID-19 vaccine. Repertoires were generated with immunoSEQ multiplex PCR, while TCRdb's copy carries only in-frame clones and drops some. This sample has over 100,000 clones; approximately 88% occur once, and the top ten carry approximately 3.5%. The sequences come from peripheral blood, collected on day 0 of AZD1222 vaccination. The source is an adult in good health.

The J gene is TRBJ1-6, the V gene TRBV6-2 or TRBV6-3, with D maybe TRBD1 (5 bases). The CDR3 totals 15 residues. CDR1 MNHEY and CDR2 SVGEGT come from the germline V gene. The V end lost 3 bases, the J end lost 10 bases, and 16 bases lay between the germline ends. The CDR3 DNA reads TGTGCCAGCAGTTATTATGAGGGGTACTACTCACCCCTCCACTTT. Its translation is CASSYYEGYYSPLHF.

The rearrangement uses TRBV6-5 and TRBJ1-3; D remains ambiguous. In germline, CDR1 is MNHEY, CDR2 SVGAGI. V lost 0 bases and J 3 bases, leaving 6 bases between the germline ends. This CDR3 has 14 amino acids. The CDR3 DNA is TGTGCCAGCAGTTACTCGGCCGGTGGAAACACCATATATTTT. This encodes CASSYSAGGNTIYF.

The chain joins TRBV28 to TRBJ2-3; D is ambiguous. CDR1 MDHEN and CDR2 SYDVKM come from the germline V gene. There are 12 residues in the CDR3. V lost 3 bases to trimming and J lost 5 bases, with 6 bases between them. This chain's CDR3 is CASSLYRDTQYF. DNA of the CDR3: TGTGCCAGCAGTTTGTATAGAGATACGCAGTATTTT.

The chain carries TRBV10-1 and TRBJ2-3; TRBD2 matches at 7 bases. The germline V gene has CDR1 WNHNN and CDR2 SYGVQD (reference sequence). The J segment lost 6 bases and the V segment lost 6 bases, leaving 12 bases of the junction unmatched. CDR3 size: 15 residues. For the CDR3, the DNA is TGCGCCAGCAGGGAGACTAGCTGGGTCGGGGATACGCAGTATTTT. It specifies CASRETSWVGDTQYF.

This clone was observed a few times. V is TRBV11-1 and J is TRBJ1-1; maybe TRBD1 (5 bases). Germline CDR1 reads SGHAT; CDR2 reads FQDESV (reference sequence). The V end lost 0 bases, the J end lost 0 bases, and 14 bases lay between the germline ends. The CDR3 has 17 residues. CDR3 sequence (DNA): TGTGCCAGCAGCTTAGCCCTGGCGGGGGTTATGAACACTGAAGCTTTCTTT. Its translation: CASSLALAGVMNTEAFF.

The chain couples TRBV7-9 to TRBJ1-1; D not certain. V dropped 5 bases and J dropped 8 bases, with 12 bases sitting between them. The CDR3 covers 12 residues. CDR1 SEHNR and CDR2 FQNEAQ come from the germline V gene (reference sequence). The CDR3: CASSPVAGEAFF. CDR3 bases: TGTGCCAGCAGCCCTGTGGCCGGAGAAGCTTTCTTT.

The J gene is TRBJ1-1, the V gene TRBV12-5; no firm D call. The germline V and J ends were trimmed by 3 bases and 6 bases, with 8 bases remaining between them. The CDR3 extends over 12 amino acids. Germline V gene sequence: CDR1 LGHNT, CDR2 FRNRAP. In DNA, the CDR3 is TGTGCTAGTGGTTTTTATGGTCCTGAAGCTTTCTTT. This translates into CASGFYGPEAFF.

The CDR3 DNA reads TGTGCCAGCAGCGTTAGCGGGGGTTACGAGCAGTACTTC. The encoded protein is CASSVSGGYEQYF. V is TRBV7-2 and J is TRBJ2-7, with 9 bases identical to TRBD2. V lost 5 bases to trimming and J lost 4 bases; unmatched junction nucleotides: 3. The CDR3 totals 13 residues. The V gene's germline CDR1 is SGHTA and CDR2 FQGNSA.

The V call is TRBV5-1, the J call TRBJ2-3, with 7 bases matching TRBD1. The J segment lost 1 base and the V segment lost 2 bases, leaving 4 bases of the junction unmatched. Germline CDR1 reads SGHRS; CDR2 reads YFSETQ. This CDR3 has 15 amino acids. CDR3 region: CASSFSTGGTDTQYF. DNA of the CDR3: TGCGCCAGCAGCTTTAGCACAGGGGGCACAGATACGCAGTATTTT.

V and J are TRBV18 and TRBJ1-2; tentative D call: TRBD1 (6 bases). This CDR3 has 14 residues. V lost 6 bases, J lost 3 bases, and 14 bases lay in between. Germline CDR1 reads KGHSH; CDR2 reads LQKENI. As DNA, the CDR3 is TGTGCCAGCTCCCCCTCGGGACAACACTATGGCTACACCTTC. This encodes CASSPSGQHYGYTF.

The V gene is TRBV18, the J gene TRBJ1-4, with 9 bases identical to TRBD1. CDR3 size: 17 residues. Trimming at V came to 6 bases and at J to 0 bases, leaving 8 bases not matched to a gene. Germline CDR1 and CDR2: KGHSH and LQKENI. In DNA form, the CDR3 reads TGTGCCAGCTCGCTTGGGACAGGGTCTGCAACTAATGAAAAACTGTTTTTT. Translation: CASSLGTGSATNEKLFF.

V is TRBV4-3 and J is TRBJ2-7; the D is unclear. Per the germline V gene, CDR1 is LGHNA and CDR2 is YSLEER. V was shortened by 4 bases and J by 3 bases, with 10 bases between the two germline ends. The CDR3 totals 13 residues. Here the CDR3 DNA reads TGCGCCAGCAGCCGGTCCGGGCACTACGAGCAGTACTTC. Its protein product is CASSRSGHYEQYF.

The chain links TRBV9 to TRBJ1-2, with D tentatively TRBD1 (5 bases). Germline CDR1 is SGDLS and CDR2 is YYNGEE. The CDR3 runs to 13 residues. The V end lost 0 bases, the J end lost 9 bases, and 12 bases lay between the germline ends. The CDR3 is CASSVDRQDSYTF. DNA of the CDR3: TGTGCCAGCAGCGTAGACAGGCAGGATAGCTACACCTTC.

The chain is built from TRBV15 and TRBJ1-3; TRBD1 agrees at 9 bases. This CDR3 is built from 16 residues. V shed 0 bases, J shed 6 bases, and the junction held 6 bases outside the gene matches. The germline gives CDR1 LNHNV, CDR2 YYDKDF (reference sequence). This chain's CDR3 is CATSRDTTGGLNTIYF. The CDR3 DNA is TGTGCCACCAGCAGAGACACGACAGGGGGATTAAACACCATATATTTT.

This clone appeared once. The CDR3 loop is CASGDRGLNTEAFF. The DNA for the CDR3 is TGTGCCAGCGGGGACAGGGGTTTGAACACTGAAGCTTTCTTT. The chain joins TRBV9 to TRBJ1-1; 10 positions agree with TRBD1. This CDR3 has 14 amino acids. Per germline, CDR1 SGDLS and CDR2 YYNGEE. J lost 0 bases, V lost 7 bases, and 3 bases had no gene match.

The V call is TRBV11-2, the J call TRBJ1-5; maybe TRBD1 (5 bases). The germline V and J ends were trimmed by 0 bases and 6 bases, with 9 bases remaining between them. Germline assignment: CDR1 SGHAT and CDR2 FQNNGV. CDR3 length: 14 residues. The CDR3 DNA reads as TGTGCCAGCAGCTTAGATCAGGGCCTTCAGCCCCAGCATTTT. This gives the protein CASSLDQGLQPQHF.

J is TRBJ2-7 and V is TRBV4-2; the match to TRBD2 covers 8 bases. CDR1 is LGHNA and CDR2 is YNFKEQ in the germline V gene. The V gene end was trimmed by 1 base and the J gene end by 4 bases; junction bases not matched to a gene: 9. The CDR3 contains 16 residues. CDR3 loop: CASSQVGGGTAYEQYF. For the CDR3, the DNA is TGTGCCAGCAGCCAAGTTGGCGGGGGGACCGCTTACGAGCAGTACTTC.

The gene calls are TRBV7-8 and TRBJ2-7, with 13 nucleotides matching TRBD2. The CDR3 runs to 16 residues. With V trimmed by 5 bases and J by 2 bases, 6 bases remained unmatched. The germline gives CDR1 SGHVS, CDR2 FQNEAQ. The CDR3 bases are TGTGCCAGCAGCATGGGACTAGCGGGGAGGACCTACGAGCAGTACTTC. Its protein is CASSMGLAGRTYEQYF.

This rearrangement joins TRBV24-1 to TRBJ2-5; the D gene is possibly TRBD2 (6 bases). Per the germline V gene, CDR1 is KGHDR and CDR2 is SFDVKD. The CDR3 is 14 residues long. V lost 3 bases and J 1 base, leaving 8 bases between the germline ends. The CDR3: CATSDAGPQETQYF. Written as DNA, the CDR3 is TGTGCCACCAGTGATGCGGGACCCCAAGAGACCCAGTACTTC.

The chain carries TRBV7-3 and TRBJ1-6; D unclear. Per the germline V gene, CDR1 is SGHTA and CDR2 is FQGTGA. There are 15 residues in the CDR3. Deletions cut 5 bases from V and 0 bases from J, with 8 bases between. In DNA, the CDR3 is TGTGCCAGCAGCCTCTCGAGCTCCTATAATTCACCCCTCCACTTT. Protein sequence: CASSLSSSYNSPLHF.

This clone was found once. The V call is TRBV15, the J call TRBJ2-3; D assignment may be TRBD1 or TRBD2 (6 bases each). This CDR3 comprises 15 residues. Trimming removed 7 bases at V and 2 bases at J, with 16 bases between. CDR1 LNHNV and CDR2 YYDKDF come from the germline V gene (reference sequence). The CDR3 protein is CATTLWGAPTDTQYF. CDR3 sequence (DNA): TGTGCCACCACCCTCTGGGGGGCCCCCACAGATACGCAGTATTTT.

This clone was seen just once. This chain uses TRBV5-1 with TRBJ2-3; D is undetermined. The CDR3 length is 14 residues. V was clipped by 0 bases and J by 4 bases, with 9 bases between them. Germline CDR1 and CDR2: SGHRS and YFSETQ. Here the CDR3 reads CASSLVKVADTQYF. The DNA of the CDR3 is TGCGCCAGCAGCTTGGTAAAGGTAGCAGATACGCAGTATTTT.

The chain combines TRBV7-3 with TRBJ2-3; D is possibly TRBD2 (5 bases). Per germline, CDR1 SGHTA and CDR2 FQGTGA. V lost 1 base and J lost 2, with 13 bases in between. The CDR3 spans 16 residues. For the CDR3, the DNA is TGTGCCAGCAGCTTAATGTCCCGGGGTAACACAGATACGCAGTATTTT. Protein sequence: CASSLMSRGNTDTQYF.

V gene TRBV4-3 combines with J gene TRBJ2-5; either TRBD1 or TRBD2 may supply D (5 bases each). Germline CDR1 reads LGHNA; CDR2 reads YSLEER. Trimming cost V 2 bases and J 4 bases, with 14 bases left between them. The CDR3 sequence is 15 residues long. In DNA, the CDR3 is TGCGCCAGCAGCCAAACGACAGTTGGGGGAGAGACCCAGTACTTC. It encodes CASSQTTVGGETQYF.

CDR3 coding DNA: TGTGCCACCAGTGGGACAGGTAATCAGCCCCAGCATTTT. Residues: CATSGTGNQPQHF. The V call is TRBV24-1, the J call TRBJ1-5; TRBD1 matches at 7 bases. Germline trimming cut 5 bases from V and 4 bases from J; bases unmatched to any gene: 1. The CDR3 is made up of 13 amino acids. Germline lookup yields CDR1 KGHDR and CDR2 SFDVKD.

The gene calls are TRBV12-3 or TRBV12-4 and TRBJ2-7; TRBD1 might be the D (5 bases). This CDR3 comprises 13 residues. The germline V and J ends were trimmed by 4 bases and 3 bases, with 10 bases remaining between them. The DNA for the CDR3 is TGTGCCAGCAGTTCCCAGGGCCACTACGAGCAGTACTTC. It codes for CASSSQGHYEQYF.

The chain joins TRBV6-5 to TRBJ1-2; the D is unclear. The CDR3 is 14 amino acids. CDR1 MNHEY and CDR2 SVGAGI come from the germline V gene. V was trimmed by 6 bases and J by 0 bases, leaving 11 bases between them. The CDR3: CASSSVDSNYGYTF. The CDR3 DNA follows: TGTGCCAGCAGCAGCGTGGACTCTAACTATGGCTACACCTTC.